The 7 T cell receptor beta chains below come from one sample, sequenced in a study of PD-1 blockade in classical Hodgkin lymphoma. All the patients suffered relapse after autologous stem cell transplantation, and brentuximab vedotin exposure differed. TCRdb's table, derived via immunoSEQ multiplex PCR, lists solely in-frame clones and lacks some. This table has some 64,000 clones, 80% to 90% appearing once. The source material was peripheral blood mononuclear cells (PBMCs), sampled at baseline. These receptors were taken from a human donor with classical Hodgkin lymphoma.

The chain employs TRBV10-3 and TRBJ1-1; D is uncertain. Germline V CDR1 and CDR2: ENHRY, SYGVKD. Trimming shortened V by 6 bases and J by 1 base, and 6 bases separated the two germline ends. The CDR3 consists of 12 residues. The DNA of the CDR3 is TGTGCCATCAGAGAGGAGAACACTGAAGCTTTCTTT. This translates into CAIREENTEAFF.

V and J are TRBV4-1 and TRBJ2-3; possibly TRBD2 for D (6 bases). Germline loops: CDR1 MGHRA, CDR2 YSYEKL. The CDR3 runs to 15 residues. Trimming pared 2 bases from V and 4 bases from J, leaving 13 bases between. CDR3 coding DNA: TGCGCCAGCAGCCAACCGACTAGTTCCCCAGATACGCAGTATTTT. It encodes CASSQPTSSPDTQYF.

In its sample, this clone was seen once. The CDR3 sequence is CASSLAGDYGYTF. CDR3 bases: TGTGCCAGCAGCTTGGCCGGTGACTATGGCTACACCTTC. The chain employs TRBV5-6 and TRBJ1-2, with D unresolved. With 0 bases removed from V and 3 bases from J, the gap between germline ends came to 6 bases. This CDR3 has 13 residues. Germline CDR1 and CDR2: SGHDT and YYEEEE.

The CDR3 loop reads CASSLETDFEAFF. The DNA of the CDR3 is TGCGCCAGCAGCTTGGAAACAGACTTTGAAGCTTTCTTT. V usage is TRBV5-1 and J usage is TRBJ1-1; D gene unclear. This CDR3 comprises 13 residues. Germline V gives CDR1 SGHRS, CDR2 YFSETQ. Trimming pared 0 bases from V and 7 bases from J, leaving 10 bases between.

This chain connects TRBV9 to TRBJ1-1, with D perhaps TRBD1 (6 bases). Trimming removed 0 bases at V and 5 bases at J, with 11 bases between. Looked up from germline, CDR1 is SGDLS and CDR2 is YYNGEE. CDR3 length: 14 residues. The CDR3 here is CASSVGRGGTEAFF. CDR3 nucleotide sequence: TGTGCCAGCAGCGTAGGCAGGGGAGGGACTGAAGCTTTCTTT.

The rearrangement uses TRBV5-1 and TRBJ1-2; D is perhaps TRBD1 (6 bases). Germline values: CDR1 SGHRS, CDR2 YFSETQ. This CDR3 region has 13 residues. Trimming took off 4 bases at V and 4 bases at J, with 11 bases between the two ends. The CDR3 DNA reads as TGCGCCAGCAGCCGGACAGCCTCCTATGGCTACACCTTC. Its translation: CASSRTASYGYTF.

The V and J genes are TRBV6-1 and TRBJ1-6; TRBD1 matches at 7 bases. With 7 bases clipped from V and 7 bases from J, the junction kept 7 bases outside the gene matches. Looked up from germline, CDR1 is MNHNS and CDR2 is SASEGT. This CDR3 is 14 amino acids long. CDR3 nucleotides: TGTGCCAGCAAGACACAGGGGCGGAATTCACCCCTCCACTTT. Protein product: CASKTQGRNSPLHF.